The 29 T cell receptor beta chains listed next were all sequenced from one sample in a study of CD4+ T cells in melanoma (dated by TCRdb to about 2022). Library construction relied on the immunoSEQ multiplex PCR assay. Imported from immuneACCESS, the table was reduced by TCRdb to in-frame sequences with V and J called. These copies leave out some clones; in studies compared against another copy, an unresolved V gene accounts for under half, and the cause of the remainder is not known. The sample has about 140,000 clones on record, around nine tenths of them singletons. Less than 2% of the sample lies in the top ten. All receptors derive from a human donor with melanoma.

This clone was picked up one time. This sample includes further DNA sequences coding for the same CDR3. CDR3 residues: CASGQGYEQYF. Here the CDR3 DNA reads TGTGCCAGCGGACAGGGGTACGAGCAGTACTTC. J is TRBJ2-7 and V is TRBV2; 9 nucleotides agree with TRBD1. Germline V lookup: CDR1 SNHLY, CDR2 FYNNEI. V lost 8 bases and J lost 4; bases outside the gene matches: 0. CDR3 length: 11 residues.

The chain is built from TRBV9 and TRBJ2-7; weak D call: TRBD2 (6 bases). Germline V gives CDR1 SGDLS, CDR2 YYNGEE. This CDR3 comprises 14 residues. V gave up 0 bases and J gave up 6 bases, with 13 bases separating them. CDR3 bases: TGTGCCAGCAGCGTAGAACCGCGGGGAGGCGAGCAGTACTTC. It yields the protein CASSVEPRGGEQYF.

The chain couples TRBV18 to TRBJ1-1; D ambiguous. CDR1 KGHSH and CDR2 LQKENI come from the germline V gene. V was trimmed by 2 bases and J by 7 bases, leaving 11 bases between them. The CDR3 runs 13 residues. The CDR3 nucleotides are TGTGCCAGCTCACCAGAACCTCAGAGTGAAGCTTTCTTT. Translated: CASSPEPQSEAFF.

The chain joins TRBV7-2 to TRBJ1-5; 7 bases are a match to TRBD1. The CDR3 has 15 amino acids. Germline V gene sequence: CDR1 SGHTA, CDR2 FQGNSA. V lost 4 bases to trimming and J lost 1 base; unmatched junction nucleotides: 4. In nucleotides, the CDR3 is TGTGCCAGCAGCTCTCAACAGGGGAGCAATCAGCCCCAGCATTTT. Residues: CASSSQQGSNQPQHF.

The table lists this clone with a count of one. This CDR3 is CASGSIAGGAKSSYNEQFF. CDR3 coding DNA: TGCGCCAGCGGTTCCATAGCGGGGGGGGCTAAAAGCTCCTACAATGAGCAGTTCTTC. The chain couples TRBV10-2 to TRBJ2-1, with TRBD2 matching 11 bases. CDR3 length equals 19 residues. V lost 8 bases and J lost 0; bases outside the gene matches: 15. Germline CDR1 WSHSY, CDR2 SAAADI.

The rearrangement links TRBV4-2 to TRBJ2-5, with 10 bases fitting TRBD1. This CDR3 has 16 residues. After removal of 1 base from V and 2 bases from J, the junction contained 4 bases not matched to a gene. From germline, CDR1 is LGHNA and CDR2 YNFKEQ. CDR3: CASSQGGQGSQETQYF. The CDR3 DNA is TGTGCCAGCAGCCAAGGGGGACAGGGGTCACAAGAGACCCAGTACTTC.

The CDR3 protein is CASSLGQGAYNQPQHF. The CDR3 DNA reads as TGTGCCAGCAGCTTGGGACAGGGGGCTTACAATCAGCCCCAGCATTTT. This chain links TRBV5-8 with TRBJ1-5; 10 nucleotides agree with TRBD1. Germline V gene lookup returns CDR1 SGHTS and CDR2 YDEGEE. The CDR3 is made up of 16 amino acids. With 0 bases clipped from V and 3 bases from J, the junction kept 3 bases outside the gene matches. The full variable domain, its missing parts supplied by reference TRBV5-8 and TRBJ1-5, is EAGVTQSPTHLIKTRGQQATLRCSPISGHTSVYWYQQALGLGLQFLLWYDEGEERNRGNFPPRFSGRQFPNYSSELNVNALELEDSALYLCASSLGQGAYNQPQHFGDGTRLSIL.

The rearrangement uses TRBV7-9 and TRBJ1-1; unclear D gene. V was pared by 5 bases and J by 1 base, with 20 bases between. The CDR3 length is 17 residues. Germline V gene sequence: CDR1 SEHNR, CDR2 FQNEAQ (reference sequence). CDR3 amino acids: CASSPGPNRRENTEAFF. The CDR3 bases are TGTGCCAGCAGCCCAGGACCAAATCGAAGGGAGAACACTGAAGCTTTCTTT.

The chain combines TRBV7-9 with TRBJ1-1, with D maybe TRBD1 (5 bases). The CDR3 sequence is 14 residues long. V dropped 4 bases and J dropped 5 bases, with 14 bases sitting between them. Germline V gene lookup returns CDR1 SEHNR and CDR2 FQNEAQ (reference sequence). The CDR3: CASSSTGRGTEAFF. The CDR3 nucleotides read TGTGCCAGCAGCTCAACGGGACGAGGAACTGAAGCTTTCTTT.

The chain recombines TRBV5-1 with TRBJ1-1, with TRBD1 identical over 8 bases. CDR3 length: 17 amino acids. From germline, CDR1 is SGHRS and CDR2 YFSETQ. With V trimmed by 0 bases and J by 6 bases, 13 bases remained unmatched. The CDR3: CASSLAQGAGGISEAFF. As DNA, the CDR3 is TGCGCCAGCAGCTTGGCCCAGGGGGCGGGGGGTATTTCTGAAGCTTTCTTT.

The chain recombines TRBV9 with TRBJ2-7; TRBD2 matches at 11 bases. The CDR3 runs to 15 residues. Germline V gene data show CDR1 as SGDLS and CDR2 as YYNGEE. Trimming removed 2 bases from V and 6 bases from J; junction bases left unmatched: 7. The CDR3 nucleotides are TGTGCCAGCAGCGTTAGCGGGGGGGCCTCTGCCGAGCAGTACTTC. This codes for CASSVSGGASAEQYF.

The chain combines TRBV10-3 with TRBJ2-3, with D maybe TRBD1 (5 bases). This CDR3 comprises 13 residues. Germline V lookup: CDR1 ENHRY, CDR2 SYGVKD. Deletions cut 2 bases from V and 2 bases from J, with 5 bases between. The CDR3 DNA sequence: TGTGCCATCAGTGAGGGGGCCACAGATACGCAGTATTTT. Its translation is CAISEGATDTQYF.

This clone was seen a single time. This chain uses TRBV11-2 with TRBJ1-2; tentatively, D is TRBD1 (6 bases). Trimming pared 4 bases from V and 4 bases from J, leaving 13 bases between. The CDR3 length is 14 residues. The germline V gene has CDR1 SGHAT and CDR2 FQNNGV. CDR3 nucleotides: TGTGCCAGCAGCTCCCTGGACAGTCCCTATGGCTACACCTTC. As protein: CASSSLDSPYGYTF.

The CDR3 is CASAMGGFYEQYF. The DNA for the CDR3 is TGTGCCAGCGCCATGGGGGGCTTCTACGAGCAGTACTTC. V is TRBV6-5 and J is TRBJ2-7, with D perhaps being TRBD1 or TRBD2 (6 bases each). This CDR3 comprises 13 residues. Germline V gene sequence: CDR1 MNHEY, CDR2 SVGAGI. V shed 8 bases and J shed 3 bases, with 14 bases lying between them.

The rearrangement links TRBV28 to TRBJ2-2, with 7 nucleotides matching TRBD1. The CDR3 is made up of 15 amino acids. CDR1 and CDR2 (germline): MDHEN, SYDVKM. Trimming cost V 6 bases and J 6 bases; bases outside gene matches: 10. CDR3 bases: TGTGCCAGCAGCTTAGACAGGGTCCGGGCCGGGGAGCTGTTTTTT. Protein: CASSLDRVRAGELFF. Drawing the rest from reference TRBV28 and TRBJ2-2, the complete variable domain is DVKVTQSSRYLVKRTGEKVFLECVQDMDHENMFWYRQDPGLGLRLIYFSYDVKMKEKGDIPEGYSVSREKKERFSLILESASTNQTSMYLCASSLDRVRAGELFFGEGSRLTVL.

The chain carries TRBV29-1 and TRBJ1-3; D is unresolved. This CDR3 is 15 amino acids long. CDR1 and CDR2 from the germline V gene are SQVTM and ANQGSEA. V was trimmed by 4 bases and J by 0 bases, leaving 13 bases between them. The chain's CDR3 is CSVVPYGYSGNTIYF. In DNA form, the CDR3 reads TGCAGCGTTGTTCCGTATGGTTACTCTGGAAACACCATATATTTT. Drawing the rest from reference TRBV29-1 and TRBJ1-3, the complete variable domain is SAVISQKPSRDICQRGTSLTIQCQVDSQVTMMFWYRQQPGQSLTLIATANQGSEATYESGFVIDKFPISRPNLTFSTLTVSNMSPEDSSIYLCSVVPYGYSGNTIYFGEGSWLTVV.

A few counts support this clone. This chain connects TRBV6-5 to TRBJ1-2, with D possibly TRBD1 on 5 matching bases. The germline CDR1 and CDR2 sequences are MNHEY and SVGAGI. This CDR3 spans 12 amino acids. V gave up 4 bases and J gave up 11 bases, with 14 bases separating them. CDR3 sequence reads: CASSSGTLSYTF. As DNA, the CDR3 is TGTGCCAGCAGTTCCGGGACCCTGAGTTACACCTTC.

The V call is TRBV9, the J call TRBJ2-7; no reliable D call. The CDR3 has 14 amino acids. CDR1 and CDR2 from the germline V gene are SGDLS and YYNGEE. The V end was cut by 0 bases, the J end by 4 bases, with 11 bases between. CDR3 DNA sequence: TGTGCCAGCAGCGTAGGTCCTGACGAGTACGAGCAGTACTTC. Translating it yields CASSVGPDEYEQYF. The entire variable domain, with the rest obtained from reference TRBV9 and TRBJ2-7, is as follows: DSGVTQTPKHLITATGQRVTLRCSPRSGDLSVYWYQQSLDQGLQFLIQYYNGEERAKGNILERFSAQQFPDLHSELNLSSLELGDSALYFCASSVGPDEYEQYFGPGTRLTVT.

This rearrangement joins TRBV4-1 to TRBJ1-4; D is perhaps TRBD1 (6 bases). V lost 3 bases and J lost 6, with 26 bases in between. This CDR3 has 19 residues. Germline lookup yields CDR1 MGHRA and CDR2 YSYEKL. Here the CDR3 reads CASSQGPLGGKSRYEKLFF. The CDR3 DNA reads TGCGCCAGCAGCCAGGGCCCGTTGGGGGGCAAATCTCGGTATGAAAAACTGTTTTTT.

The J gene is TRBJ1-1, the V gene TRBV27; the match to TRBD1 covers 8 bases. The germline V gene encodes CDR1 MNHEY and CDR2 SMNVEV (reference sequence). Trimming took 6 bases from V and 5 from J; bases not matched to a gene: 5. This CDR3 comprises 13 residues. The CDR3 loop is CASSRTGRTEAFF. As DNA, the CDR3 is TGTGCCAGCAGCCGGACAGGGCGGACTGAAGCTTTCTTT.

This clone was seen a single time. The chain has TRBV11-3 and TRBJ1-6, with D perhaps matching TRBD1 (5 bases). Germline CDR1 reads SGHNT; CDR2 reads YENEEA. This CDR3 region has 15 residues. Trimming removed 5 bases at V and 11 bases at J, with 19 bases between. CDR3 nucleotide sequence: TGTGCCAGCAGCGTAGCCAGGGTAGACTGGCCACCCCTCCACTTT. The encoded protein is CASSVARVDWPPLHF.

The DNA of the CDR3 is TGTGCCAGCTCAGGCCCATACAATGAGCAGTTCTTC. It is translated as CASSGPYNEQFF. V gene TRBV18 combines with J gene TRBJ2-1; no clear D. Looked up from germline, CDR1 is KGHSH and CDR2 is LQKENI. The CDR3 loop spans 12 amino acids. Trimming took off 5 bases at V and 4 bases at J, with 6 bases between the two ends.

CDR3 sequence: CASSFGSGGANTGELFF. The DNA for the CDR3 is TGCGCCAGCAGCTTCGGGTCAGGGGGCGCAAACACCGGGGAGCTGTTTTTT. V usage is TRBV5-1 and J usage is TRBJ2-2; 8 positions match TRBD1. The CDR3 extends over 17 amino acids. Looked up from germline, CDR1 is SGHRS and CDR2 is YFSETQ. With 2 bases clipped from V and 2 bases from J, the junction kept 8 bases outside the gene matches.

This clone occurred once. The rearrangement links TRBV18 to TRBJ2-7, with a weak D call TRBD1 (6 bases). This CDR3 is 13 amino acids long. Germline V gene sequence: CDR1 KGHSH, CDR2 LQKENI. Deletions cut 8 bases from V and 6 bases from J, with 17 bases between. DNA for the CDR3: TGTGCCAGCGAACAGGGCCGATCGGGCGAGCAGTACTTC. It codes for CASEQGRSGEQYF. Together with reference TRBV18 and TRBJ2-7, the CDR3 gives the full variable domain: NAGVMQNPRHLVRRRGQEARLRCSPMKGHSHVYWYRQLPEEGLKFMVYLQKENIIDESGMPKERFSAEFPKEGPSILRIQQVVRGDSAAYFCASEQGRSGEQYFGPGTRLTVT.

This chain connects TRBV5-1 to TRBJ1-2; possibly TRBD1 for D (5 bases). The CDR3 totals 16 residues. Germline loops: CDR1 SGHRS, CDR2 YFSETQ. V was clipped by 1 base and J by 4 bases, with 17 bases between them. CDR3 in DNA: TGCGCCAGCAGCTTGCCTAAAGGGGCTCATCCCTATGGCTACACCTTC. Protein: CASSLPKGAHPYGYTF.

The V gene is TRBV7-8, the J gene TRBJ2-3, with 13 bases identical to TRBD2. Germline assignment: CDR1 SGHVS and CDR2 FQNEAQ. The V and J ends lost 2 bases and 3 bases, in that order; junction bases with no gene match: 11. The length of the CDR3 is 19 residues. This CDR3 is CASSLISGTSGASTDTQYF. In DNA, the CDR3 is TGTGCCAGCAGCTTAATATCCGGGACTAGCGGGGCATCGACAGATACGCAGTATTTT.

Only a few counts were recorded for this clone. This chain uses TRBV27 with TRBJ1-1, with a possible D match to TRBD1 (5 bases). This CDR3 has 15 amino acids. The V gene's germline CDR1 is MNHEY and CDR2 SMNVEV (reference sequence). V lost 2 bases to trimming and J lost 0 bases, with 10 bases between them. CDR3 protein: CASSLVLGLNTEAFF. For the CDR3, the DNA is TGTGCCAGCAGTTTAGTTTTGGGACTGAACACTGAAGCTTTCTTT.

The chain joins TRBV5-1 to TRBJ2-3, with 11 bases matching TRBD2. CDR1 SGHRS and CDR2 YFSETQ come from the germline V gene. This CDR3 is 16 amino acids long. With 4 bases clipped from V and 1 base from J, the junction kept 5 bases outside the gene matches. CDR3 in DNA: TGCGCCAGCAGCCCCGGGACTAGCGGAGGCACAGATACGCAGTATTTT. It is translated as CASSPGTSGGTDTQYF.

This chain connects TRBV5-1 to TRBJ1-4; D is possibly TRBD1 (5 bases). CDR1 and CDR2 (germline): SGHRS, YFSETQ. The V and J ends lost 1 base and 0 bases respectively, with 7 bases between them. The CDR3 has 15 residues. DNA for the CDR3: TGCGCCAGCAGCTTGCAGGGTGCAACTAATGAAAAACTGTTTTTT. This codes for CASSLQGATNEKLFF.